One and the same sample provided the 2 T cell receptor beta chains below, sequenced in a study of blood T cell repertoires in COVID-19. TCRdb's copy holds only in-frame clones and misses some; the assay was immunoSEQ multiplex PCR. The sample shows 200,000 or so clones, over 60% of them seen only once. The sequenced sample consisted of peripheral blood. These receptors all come from a woman aged 70-85 years with acute or convalescent COVID-19.

J is TRBJ1-3 and V is TRBV14, with no clear D. The CDR3 runs 12 residues. The germline V and J ends were trimmed by 2 bases and 6 bases, with 5 bases remaining between them. The germline CDR1 and CDR2 sequences are SGHDN and FVKESK. CDR3 in amino acids: CASSQNTNTIYF. The CDR3 DNA is TGTGCCAGCAGCCAAAACACAAACACCATATATTTT.

The chain uses TRBV5-1 and TRBJ2-3, with D hard to call. V was pared by 2 bases and J by 2 bases, with 3 bases between. The CDR3 spans 12 residues. CDR1 and CDR2 (germline): SGHRS, YFSETQ. The CDR3 bases are TGCGCCAGCAGCTTCAACACAGATACGCAGTATTTT. As protein: CASSFNTDTQYF.